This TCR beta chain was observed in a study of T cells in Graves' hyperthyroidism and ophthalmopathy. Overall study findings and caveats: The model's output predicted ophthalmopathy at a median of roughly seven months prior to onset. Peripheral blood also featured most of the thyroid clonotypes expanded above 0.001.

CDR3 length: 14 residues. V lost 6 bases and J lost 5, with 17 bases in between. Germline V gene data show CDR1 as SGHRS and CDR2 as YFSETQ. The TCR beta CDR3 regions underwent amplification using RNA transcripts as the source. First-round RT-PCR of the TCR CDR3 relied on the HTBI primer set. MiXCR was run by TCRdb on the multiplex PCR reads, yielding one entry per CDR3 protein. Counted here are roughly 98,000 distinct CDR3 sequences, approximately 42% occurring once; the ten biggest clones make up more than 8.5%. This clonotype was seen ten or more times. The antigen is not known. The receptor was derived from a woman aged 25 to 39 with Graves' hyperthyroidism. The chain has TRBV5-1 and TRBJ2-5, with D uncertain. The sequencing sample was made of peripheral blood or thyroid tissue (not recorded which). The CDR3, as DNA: TGCGCCAGCACCCTGACTGGCGGCGGCGAGACCCAGTACTTC. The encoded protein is CASTLTGGGETQYF.